The entry below describes one T cell receptor (beta chain). This entry belongs to a study of control samples from healthy donors and cancer patients. V lost 5 bases and J lost 4, with 14 bases in between. The CDR3 covers 15 residues. Germline CDR1 MNHEY, CDR2 SVGAGI. Produced via immunoSEQ multiplex PCR; TCRdb's table is partial and in-frame only. This sample has 130,000 or so clones, with 80% to 95% found just once. The V and J genes are TRBV6-5 and TRBJ2-2; a possible D gene is TRBD2 (6 bases). This sequence originates from a woman in her 50s in good health. The specimen was blood. The CDR3 here is CASSPGEAVTGELFF. The CDR3 DNA reads as TGTGCCAGCAGTCCTGGGGAGGCGGTCACCGGGGAGCTGTTTTTT.